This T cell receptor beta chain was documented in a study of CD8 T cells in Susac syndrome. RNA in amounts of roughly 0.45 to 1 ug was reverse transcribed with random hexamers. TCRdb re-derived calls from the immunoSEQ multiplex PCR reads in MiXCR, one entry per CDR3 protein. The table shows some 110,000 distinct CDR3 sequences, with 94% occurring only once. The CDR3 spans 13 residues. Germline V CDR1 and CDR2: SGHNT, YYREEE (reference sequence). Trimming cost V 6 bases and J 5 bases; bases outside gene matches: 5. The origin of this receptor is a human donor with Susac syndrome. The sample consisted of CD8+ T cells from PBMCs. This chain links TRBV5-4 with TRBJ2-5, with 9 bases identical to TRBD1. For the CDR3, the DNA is TGTGCCAGCACATGGACAGGGGATGAGACCCAGTACTTC. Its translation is CASTWTGDETQYF.